This entry lists 10 T cell receptor beta chains sequenced from one sample in a study of OX40 agonist ivuxolimab in advanced cancers. Sequencing used immunoSEQ multiplex PCR; TCRdb keeps in-frame clones, though not all of them. The sample comprises about 81,000 clones, around 93% of which are singletons, and roughly an eighth rests with the top ten. Sequenced material: CD4+ or CD8+ T cells sorted from blood, taken in a trial of the OX40 agonist ivuxolimab. These receptors were collected from an adult with an advanced solid tumor such as melanoma, head and neck, liver or kidney cancer.

This clone was detected only once. The junction does not match germline at one end; this may be a read error. V is TRBV2 and J is TRBJ1-2; D is ambiguous. The CDR3 is 11 residues long. Germline V gene lookup returns CDR1 SNHLY and CDR2 FYNNEI. CDR3: CASREGGGYTF. The DNA of the CDR3 is TGTGCCAGCCGTGAGGGAGGCGGCTACACCTTC.

The chain carries TRBV5-1 and TRBJ2-5; 7 bases map to TRBD1. The CDR3 sequence is 14 residues long. The J segment lost 5 bases and the V segment lost 3 bases, leaving 7 bases of the junction unmatched. Germline values: CDR1 SGHRS, CDR2 YFSETQ. The CDR3 sequence: CASSWSVRGETQYF. CDR3 bases: TGCGCCAGCAGCTGGAGTGTCAGGGGGGAGACCCAGTACTTC.

The V call is TRBV5-5, the J call TRBJ1-1; D not resolved. CDR1 and CDR2 (germline): SGHKS, YYEKEE (reference sequence). CDR3 length equals 14 residues. V lost 4 bases to trimming and J lost 4 bases, with 14 bases between them. The CDR3 loop reads CASSPGLRGTEAFF. For the CDR3, the DNA is TGTGCCAGCAGCCCCGGACTGCGGGGCACTGAAGCTTTCTTT.

V is TRBV7-8 and J is TRBJ1-1, with D unclear. CDR3 length: 13 residues. The germline gives CDR1 SGHVS, CDR2 FQNEAQ. This CDR3 is CATTVGVNTEAFF. CDR3 in DNA: TGTGCGACCACGGTGGGAGTGAACACTGAAGCTTTCTTT.

The chain carries TRBV9 and TRBJ2-7; D is perhaps TRBD1 or TRBD2 (7 bases each). Trimming removed 4 bases at V and 5 bases at J, with 19 bases between. Germline CDR1 is SGDLS and CDR2 is YYNGEE. This CDR3 region has 15 residues. This chain's CDR3 is CASSPGGGAPNEQYF. In DNA form, the CDR3 reads TGTGCCAGCAGCCCAGGGGGGGGTGCCCCCAACGAGCAGTACTTC.

The chain has TRBV4-1 and TRBJ2-7, with D possibly matching TRBD2 (6 bases). V lost 2 bases, J lost 3 bases, and 20 bases lay in between. Germline assignment: CDR1 MGHRA and CDR2 YSYEKL. The CDR3 is made up of 17 amino acids. DNA of the CDR3: TGCGCCAGCAGCCAAAGGAGGGCGGTGCAAGGTGGCTACGAGCAGTACTTC. Translated, it gives CASSQRRAVQGGYEQYF.

V and J are TRBV6-5 and TRBJ2-7, with 8 bases aligning to TRBD2. Trimming removed 3 bases from V and 4 bases from J; junction bases left unmatched: 5. This CDR3 spans 14 amino acids. The germline gives CDR1 MNHEY, CDR2 SVGAGI. The CDR3 region is CASSYSSGSYEQYF. For the CDR3, the DNA is TGTGCCAGCAGTTATTCCAGCGGGAGTTACGAGCAGTACTTC.

This CDR3 reads CASSLRFPYEQYF. CDR3 DNA: TGTGCCAGCAGTTTACGATTTCCCTACGAGCAGTACTTC. V is TRBV27 and J is TRBJ2-7; D is unclear. Germline V lookup: CDR1 MNHEY, CDR2 SMNVEV (reference sequence). Deletions cut 2 bases from V and 2 bases from J, with 7 bases between. This CDR3 is 13 amino acids long.

The gene calls are TRBV7-2 and TRBJ2-1; D gene unclear. Germline-derived CDR1 and CDR2 are SGHTA and FQGNSA. Trimming pared 3 bases from V and 7 bases from J, leaving 10 bases between. The CDR3 is 13 amino acids. The CDR3: CASSFRGGNEQFF. The CDR3 DNA sequence: TGTGCCAGCAGCTTCCGAGGTGGGAATGAGCAGTTCTTC.

The rearrangement uses TRBV19 and TRBJ2-1, with TRBD2 identical over 8 bases. Germline V gene data show CDR1 as LNHDA and CDR2 as SQIVND (reference sequence). The CDR3 runs 16 residues. After removal of 4 bases from V and 6 bases from J, the junction contained 11 bases not matched to a gene. In DNA, the CDR3 is TGTGCCAGTAGTACGGGGATGGCGGGGGGAACCAATGAGCAGTTCTTC. Translating it yields CASSTGMAGGTNEQFF.